The source of this T cell receptor (beta chain) is a study of T cell clonotyping in hematopoietic cell transplantation (dated by TCRdb to the early 2020s). Regarding the study in general: A total of 135 blood samples were collected in the study from approximately 32 consecutive transplant recipients and their related donors. Recruitment of patients ran from September 2015 to early 2017, and follow-up continued until late 2020 or until death. Findings and caveats that apply to the study as a whole: Only a small fraction of recipient repertoires overlapped donor repertoires, with over 95% appearing de novo at the given depth. Recipient TCR diversity fell after transplant, with pathologically expanded clonotypes rising progressively from day 30 to day 180. The sample size was limited, and CD4 and CD8 repertoire contributions could not be separated because cells were not sorted. Broader TCR repertoire diversity after transplant was predicted by Inverse Simpson Index values from donors and from recipients before transplant.

The time point label, as the study defines it: 180 days after allo-HCT. Blood from recipients was drawn roughly 28 days before transplant, then again at days 30, 100 and 180 after transplant. Nuclei Lysis Solution was used to extract genomic DNA from fresh or cryopreserved unfractionated peripheral blood mononuclear cells. Points on this clone: Its antigen is unknown. Base qualities are not recorded, but no much larger clone differs from it by a single base.

With the immunoSEQ assay, which is a bias-controlled multiplex PCR relying on V- and J-specific primers, TCR beta CDR3 regions were amplified from genomic DNA. A second PCR step added a proprietary barcode and Illumina adapter sequences to the CDR3 amplicons. CDR3 libraries were sequenced on an Illumina MiSeq instrument. Processing in the source paper ran as follows. immunoSEQ Analyzer 3.0 was used for export and quality control, with R Bioconductor and Immunarch used for downstream analyses. Only productive rearrangements within the normalized downsampled data set were used in the calculation of repertoire metrics. Clonotypes larger than 5 templates in the normalized cohort were defined as pathologically expanded. Repertoire diversity was measured with the Inverse Simpson Index. The non-normalized data set was used for CMV-specificity analyses so that all clonotypes could be captured. TCRdb retrieved this table from immuneACCESS and kept in-frame rearrangements only. Not all clones are present; in checked studies, unresolved V genes account for under half, and no reason is known for the remainder. V and J calls and clone size come straight from that table; D and trimming were deduced from the DNA. In all, the sample holds about 4,500 clones, and about 85% of those were seen once. Clones ranked in the top ten supply 22% of the sample.

Between the V and J ends, shortened by 5 bases and 4 bases respectively, the junction contains 14 bases. Per the germline V gene, SGHVS is the CDR1 and FNYEAQ is the CDR2. The CDR3 runs 14 residues from the cysteine to the phenylalanine. The kept DNA is CDR3 alone, 42 bases in frame from the first base. This clonotype originated in a male patient between 60 and 69 years old who had an allogeneic stem cell transplant from an unrelated donor, so T cells may come from the graft donor. Some clones in this sample may be carry-over from other donors' samples. The rearranged chain carries TRBV7-6 and TRBJ1-2; TRBD1 could be the D gene, as 6 bases match. The sample in question was peripheral blood mononuclear cells, obtained 180 days after allogeneic stem cell transplant. The CDR3 region has the sequence CASSPETGPYGYTF. The DNA sequence is given as TGTGCCAGCAGCCCAGAGACAGGCCCCTATGGCTACACCTTC.